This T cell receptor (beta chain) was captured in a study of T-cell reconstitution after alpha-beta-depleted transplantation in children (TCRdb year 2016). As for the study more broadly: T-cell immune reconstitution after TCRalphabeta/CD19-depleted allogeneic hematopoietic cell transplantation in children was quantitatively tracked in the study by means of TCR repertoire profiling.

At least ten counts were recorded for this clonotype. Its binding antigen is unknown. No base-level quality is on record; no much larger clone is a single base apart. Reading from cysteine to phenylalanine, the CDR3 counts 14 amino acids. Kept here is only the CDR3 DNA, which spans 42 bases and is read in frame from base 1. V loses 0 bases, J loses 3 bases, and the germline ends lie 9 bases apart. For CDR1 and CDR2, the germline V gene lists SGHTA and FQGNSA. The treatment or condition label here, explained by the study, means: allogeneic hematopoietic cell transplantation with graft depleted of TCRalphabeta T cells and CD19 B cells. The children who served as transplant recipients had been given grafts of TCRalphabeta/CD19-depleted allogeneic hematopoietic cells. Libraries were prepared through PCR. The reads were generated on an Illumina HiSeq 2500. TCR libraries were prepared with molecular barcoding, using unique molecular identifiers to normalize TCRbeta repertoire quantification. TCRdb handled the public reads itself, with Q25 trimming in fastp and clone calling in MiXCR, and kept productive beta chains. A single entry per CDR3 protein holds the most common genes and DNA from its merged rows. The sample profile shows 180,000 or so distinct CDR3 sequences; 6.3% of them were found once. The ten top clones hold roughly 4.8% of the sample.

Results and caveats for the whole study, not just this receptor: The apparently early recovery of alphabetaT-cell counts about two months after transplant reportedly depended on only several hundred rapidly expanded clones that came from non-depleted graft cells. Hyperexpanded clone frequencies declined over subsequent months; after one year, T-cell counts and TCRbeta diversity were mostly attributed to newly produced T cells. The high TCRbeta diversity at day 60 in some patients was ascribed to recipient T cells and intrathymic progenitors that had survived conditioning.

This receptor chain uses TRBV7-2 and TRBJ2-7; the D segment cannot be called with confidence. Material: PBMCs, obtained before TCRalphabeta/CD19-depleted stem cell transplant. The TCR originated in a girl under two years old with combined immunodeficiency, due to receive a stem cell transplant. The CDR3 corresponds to CASSLAIGDYEQYF. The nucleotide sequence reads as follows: TGTGCCAGCAGCTTAGCGATCGGAGACTACGAGCAGTACTTC.